These T cell receptor beta chains were read from a single sample in a study of T cell repertoires in cytomegalovirus infection. Their recognized antigens are unknown. From the reads, TCRdb called clonotypes with MiXCR, one entry per CDR3 protein. The profile shows 200,000 or so distinct CDR3 sequences, roughly 34% of them singletons. This specimen was CD8+ T cells from cultured PBMCs, taken from culture after CMV antigen stimulation. These receptors were taken from a human donor in good health (CMV status not recorded). Some clones in this sample may be carry-over from other donors' samples. The CDR3 runs from the conserved cysteine through the conserved F or W.

CDR3aa: CASSHSGLAGADTQYF; v_gene: TRBV11-3; len: 16
CDR3aa: CASSLDGGRTDTQYF; v_gene: TRBV7-9; len: 15
CDR3aa: CASSHSELFF; v_gene: TRBV11-2; len: 10
CDR3aa: CASSSDRAGYTF; v_gene: TRBV7-9; len: 12
CDR3aa: CASSSWDKANTGELFF; v_gene: TRBV11-2; len: 16
CDR3aa: CASSLRDRPYNEQFF; v_gene: TRBV27; len: 15
CDR3aa: CASRLYKDTEAFF; v_gene: TRBV11-2; len: 13
CDR3aa: CASSSGTSSDREQYF; v_gene: TRBV6-6; len: 15
CDR3aa: CASSSPAGSVYGYTF; v_gene: TRBV5-4; len: 15
CDR3aa: CAINQGAYGYTF; v_gene: TRBV10-3; len: 12
CDR3aa: CATPELVDRAPAGEQYF; v_gene: TRBV23-1; len: 17
CDR3aa: CSVEGLAVHNEQFF; v_gene: TRBV29-1; len: 14
CDR3aa: CASSLAEIGANEQFF; v_gene: TRBV7-6; len: 15
CDR3aa: CASSSGLYSNQPQHF; v_gene: TRBV12-3/TRBV12-4; len: 15
CDR3aa: CASSLPGETYEQYF; v_gene: TRBV12-3/TRBV12-4; len: 14
CDR3aa: CASSPLGSYGYTF; v_gene: TRBV19; len: 13